A selection of T cell receptor beta chains follows, all from one sample in a study of cytomegalovirus exposure and HLA in healthy donors. The data were produced by immunoSEQ multiplex PCR, yet TCRdb's version contains in-frame clones alone and is incomplete. Of 110,000 or so clones in the sample, roughly 76% were seen once. Sequenced material: PBMCs. Every receptor here comes from a middle-aged woman in good health and CMV-seropositive. The CDR3 runs from the conserved cysteine through the conserved F or W. The order of the fields is V gene, J gene, clone size, D gene, CDR3 DNA, CDR3 protein. D genes are given only for firm matches. Not all rows give a size; the values are once, few, many and, for expanded clones, a class.

TRBV5-4,TRBJ1-2,few,NA,TGTGCCAGCAGCCCCCCAGGCAGGGGTAATGGCTACACCTTC,CASSPPGRGNGYTF
TRBV27,TRBJ2-1,NA,TRBD1,TGTGCCAGCAGACCTGCCGGGACAGGCTACAATGAGCAGTTCTTC,CASRPAGTGYNEQFF
TRBV5-4,TRBJ1-2,NA,NA,TGTGCCAGCAGCTGGCGGACACAACTCTTTGGCTACACCTTC,CASSWRTQLFGYTF
TRBV4-2,TRBJ2-3,NA,TRBD1,TGTGCCAGCAGCTCCCGGGACAGGGGGCAAGATACGCAGTATTTT,CASSSRDRGQDTQYF
TRBV6-1,TRBJ1-2,once,TRBD1,TGTGCCAGCAGTCGACAGGGTAGCCAATATGGCTACACCTTC,CASSRQGSQYGYTF
TRBV27,TRBJ2-7,NA,NA,TGTGCCACTGGAGGGAGCTCCTACGAGCAGTACTTC,CATGGSSYEQYF
TRBV4-1,TRBJ1-4,NA,TRBD1,TGCGCCAGCAGACCTACAGGGGCTCCTAATGAAAAACTGTTTTTT,CASRPTGAPNEKLFF
TRBV7-9,TRBJ1-1,NA,NA,TGTGCCAGCAGCTTCTCCTTGCGGAACACTGAAGCTTTCTTT,CASSFSLRNTEAFF
TRBV11-3,TRBJ2-2,once,NA,TGTGCCAGCAGCCCTTTCCGGGCCGGGGAGCTGTTTTTT,CASSPFRAGELFF
TRBV6-6,TRBJ2-3,NA,TRBD2,TGTGCCAGCAGGCGGACTAGTGCTGGCACAGATACGCAGTATTTT,CASRRTSAGTDTQYF
TRBV9,TRBJ2-3,NA,NA,TGTGCCAGCAGCGTCGGTCGCACAGATACGCAGTATTTT,CASSVGRTDTQYF
TRBV19,TRBJ2-3,NA,TRBD2,TGTGCCAGTAGTACCCAGGGAGGGACAGATACGCAGTATTTT,CASSTQGGTDTQYF
TRBV5-1,TRBJ1-6,NA,TRBD1,TGCGCCAGCAGCCGGGACAGAATAAATTCACCCCTCCACTTT,CASSRDRINSPLHF
TRBV15,TRBJ1-3,once,NA,TGTGCCACCAGCCAAGGGGGCTCTGGAAACACCATATATTTT,CATSQGGSGNTIYF